Shown below are 30 T cell receptor beta chains from a single sample sequenced in a study of blood T cell repertoires in COVID-19. Using immunoSEQ multiplex PCR, the repertoire was profiled, and TCRdb retains in-frame clones only, with some absent. Of 240,000 or so clones in the sample, roughly 90% were seen once. The sample consisted of peripheral blood. The source is a woman in her 30s with acute or convalescent COVID-19.

The chain has TRBV18 and TRBJ2-3; 11 bases align to TRBD2. V lost 6 bases and J lost 3; bases outside the gene matches: 5. The CDR3 runs to 15 residues. Germline V gene data show CDR1 as KGHSH and CDR2 as LQKENI. The CDR3 bases are TGTGCCAGCTCCCCGACTAGCGGGATGACAGATACGCAGTATTTT. It translates to CASSPTSGMTDTQYF.

The rearrangement joins TRBV7-2 to TRBJ2-7, with 7 bases matching TRBD2. Germline CDR1 reads SGHTA; CDR2 reads FQGNSA. The CDR3 spans 16 residues. The V and J ends lost 3 bases and 4 bases, in that order; junction bases with no gene match: 12. DNA for the CDR3: TGTGCCAGCAGCTTCATGGCGGGAGCCGGTTCTTACGAGCAGTACTTC. Protein product: CASSFMAGAGSYEQYF.

The V gene is TRBV7-8, the J gene TRBJ1-1; 7 nucleotides agree with TRBD1. CDR1 and CDR2 (germline): SGHVS, FQNEAQ. Trimming at V came to 2 bases and at J to 0 bases, leaving 3 bases not matched to a gene. This CDR3 region has 15 residues. CDR3 region: CASSLTTGVNTEAFF. The CDR3 DNA reads TGTGCCAGCAGCTTAACCACAGGGGTGAACACTGAAGCTTTCTTT.

The rearrangement joins TRBV10-3 to TRBJ2-2; a possible D gene is TRBD2 (6 bases). V dropped 7 bases and J dropped 7 bases, with 13 bases sitting between them. The CDR3 spans 13 residues. Germline V lookup: CDR1 ENHRY, CDR2 SYGVKD. The CDR3 loop is CAIMGEAGGELFF. DNA of the CDR3: TGTGCCATCATGGGCGAAGCGGGCGGGGAGCTGTTTTTT.

The CDR3 loop is CATSDRRGEQFF. Written as DNA, the CDR3 is TGTGCCACCAGTGACAGGCGTGGGGAGCAGTTCTTC. This chain connects TRBV24-1 to TRBJ2-1; D is undetermined. V gave up 4 bases and J gave up 10 bases, with 10 bases separating them. CDR1 is KGHDR and CDR2 is SFDVKD in the germline V gene. This CDR3 is built from 12 residues.

V usage is TRBV19 and J usage is TRBJ1-5, with 9 positions matching TRBD1. The V and J ends lost 6 bases and 3 bases, in that order; junction bases with no gene match: 3. CDR3 size: 14 residues. CDR1 LNHDA and CDR2 SQIVND come from the germline V gene (reference sequence). CDR3 loop: CASSGTGFNQPQHF. The CDR3, as DNA: TGTGCCAGTAGCGGGACAGGGTTCAATCAGCCCCAGCATTTT.

This sequence joins TRBV5-4 and TRBJ2-7; 7 positions agree with TRBD2. This CDR3 has 14 amino acids. V was clipped by 2 bases and J by 1 base; unmatched bases: 3. In germline, CDR1 is SGHNT, CDR2 YYREEE (reference sequence). The CDR3 sequence: CASSLGLDSYEQYF. In nucleotides, the CDR3 is TGTGCCAGCAGCTTAGGACTAGATTCCTACGAGCAGTACTTC.

The chain uses TRBV6-6 and TRBJ1-1; a weak D match, TRBD1 (6 bases). CDR3 length: 13 residues. The V end was cut by 2 bases, the J end by 11 bases, with 15 bases between. CDR1 MNHNY and CDR2 SVGAGI come from the germline V gene (reference sequence). CDR3 residues: CASSYPQGVDAFF. CDR3 bases: TGTGCCAGCAGTTACCCACAGGGAGTAGACGCTTTCTTT.

V and J are TRBV11-2 and TRBJ2-6; unclear D gene. Germline V lookup: CDR1 SGHAT, CDR2 FQNNGV. The CDR3 contains 17 residues. Between the trimmed V and J ends, which lost 0 bases and 0 bases, there was a span of 9 bases. CDR3 in amino acids: CASSLDSAFSGANVLTF. The CDR3 coding sequence is TGTGCCAGCAGCTTAGATAGTGCGTTCTCTGGGGCCAACGTCCTGACTTTC.

This rearrangement joins TRBV6-5 to TRBJ2-7; no definite D call. V gave up 5 bases and J gave up 3 bases, with 11 bases separating them. From germline, CDR1 is MNHEY and CDR2 SVGAGI. The CDR3 extends over 13 amino acids. Written as DNA, the CDR3 is TGTGCCAGCAGTCCTACAGAGAACTACGAGCAGTACTTC. Its protein is CASSPTENYEQYF.

The V and J genes are TRBV10-3 and TRBJ1-2; D is possibly TRBD1 (6 bases). Trimming stripped 6 bases from V and 0 bases from J, with 11 bases between. From germline, CDR1 is ENHRY and CDR2 SYGVKD. This CDR3 has 14 amino acids. Written as DNA, the CDR3 is TGTGCCATCAGATTGGACAGAACTAACTATGGCTACACCTTC. It specifies CAIRLDRTNYGYTF.

V gene TRBV20-1 combines with J gene TRBJ1-1; D call uncertain. Trimming pared 2 bases from V and 5 bases from J, leaving 6 bases between. From germline, CDR1 is DFQATT and CDR2 SNEGSKA (reference sequence). The CDR3 sequence is 11 residues long. Here the CDR3 DNA reads TGCAGTGCTAGATCGGGGACTGAAGCTTTCTTT. Its protein is CSARSGTEAFF.

The chain joins TRBV5-1 to TRBJ2-1; 8 bases match TRBD2. Trimming cost V 4 bases and J 0 bases; bases outside gene matches: 12. Germline CDR1 SGHRS, CDR2 YFSETQ. CDR3 length: 18 amino acids. CDR3: CASSPNFLAGSSYNEQFF. In DNA form, the CDR3 reads TGCGCCAGCAGCCCAAATTTTTTAGCGGGAAGCTCCTACAATGAGCAGTTCTTC.

The chain has TRBV2 and TRBJ1-1; D possibly corresponds to TRBD1 (5 bases). The CDR3 spans 14 residues. Germline-derived CDR1 and CDR2 are SNHLY and FYNNEI. The V end lost 3 bases, the J end lost 1 base, and 9 bases lay between the germline ends. The CDR3 nucleotides read TGTGCCAGCAGTGACAGGGCCTCGAACACTGAAGCTTTCTTT. Encoded protein: CASSDRASNTEAFF.

The table lists this clone with a count of one. The V gene is TRBV9, the J gene TRBJ2-2, with 10 bases identical to TRBD2. The CDR3 contains 15 residues. V was pared by 0 bases and J by 9 bases, with 5 bases of the junction left unmatched. Germline assignment: CDR1 SGDLS and CDR2 YYNGEE. CDR3 sequence (DNA): TGTGCCAGCAGCGTAGAAGTAGCGGGGGGCCGGGAGCTGTTTTTT. Its protein is CASSVEVAGGRELFF. Variable domain in full (rest from reference TRBV9 and TRBJ2-2): DSGVTQTPKHLITATGQRVTLRCSPRSGDLSVYWYQQSLDQGLQFLIQYYNGEERAKGNILERFSAQQFPDLHSELNLSSLELGDSALYFCASSVEVAGGRELFFGEGSRLTVL.

This rearrangement joins TRBV5-6 to TRBJ1-5; no definite D call. V shed 0 bases and J shed 4 bases, with 5 bases lying between them. The CDR3 consists of 13 residues. The V gene's germline CDR1 is SGHDT and CDR2 YYEEEE. The CDR3 protein is CASSLAPNQPQHF. DNA of the CDR3: TGTGCCAGCAGCTTGGCCCCGAATCAGCCCCAGCATTTT.

V is TRBV9 and J is TRBJ2-7, with 7 bases fitting TRBD2. Germline values: CDR1 SGDLS, CDR2 YYNGEE. V lost 4 bases, J lost 2 bases, and 12 bases stayed unmatched. The length of the CDR3 is 16 residues. The CDR3 DNA sequence: TGTGCCAGCAGCCCACATCAATCCGGGAGGACCTACGAGCAGTACTTC. Amino acids: CASSPHQSGRTYEQYF.

The CDR3: CASSLHGTVLNEQFF. Written as DNA, the CDR3 is TGTGCCAGCAGCTTGCATGGGACAGTTCTCAATGAGCAGTTCTTC. This sequence joins TRBV5-4 and TRBJ2-1; 7 bases are a match to TRBD1. The CDR3 length is 15 residues. Trimming at V came to 1 base and at J to 6 bases, leaving 7 bases not matched to a gene. Germline CDR1 SGHNT, CDR2 YYREEE (reference sequence).

V gene TRBV24-1 combines with J gene TRBJ2-1; D is possibly TRBD2 (6 bases). This CDR3 region has 15 residues. Germline CDR1 is KGHDR and CDR2 is SFDVKD. V lost 3 bases and J lost 8, with 16 bases in between. CDR3 amino acids: CATSDLGGLSHEQFF. The CDR3 DNA reads as TGTGCCACCAGTGATCTGGGGGGTCTTTCTCATGAGCAGTTCTTC.

The CDR3 reads CASSSNLIGVGTEAFF. CDR3 nucleotide sequence: TGTGCCAGCAGCTCAAACCTGATCGGGGTCGGCACTGAAGCTTTCTTT. The gene calls are TRBV14 and TRBJ1-1, with D uncertain. V dropped 5 bases and J dropped 4 bases, with 20 bases sitting between them. The length of the CDR3 is 16 residues. Germline CDR1 SGHDN, CDR2 FVKESK. The full variable domain, its missing parts supplied by reference TRBV14 and TRBJ1-1, is EAGVTQFPSHSVIEKGQTVTLRCDPISGHDNLYWYRRVMGKEIKFLLHFVKESKQDESGMPNNRFLAERTGGTYSTLKVQPAELEDSGVYFCASSSNLIGVGTEAFFGQGTRLTVV.

V gene TRBV19 combines with J gene TRBJ2-7, with TRBD1 as a possible D gene (6 bases). Germline V lookup: CDR1 LNHDA, CDR2 SQIVND (reference sequence). The CDR3 totals 15 residues. Trimming shortened V by 10 bases and J by 1 base, and 20 bases separated the two germline ends. Here the CDR3 reads CATLGPAGDSYEQYF. As DNA, the CDR3 is TGTGCCACGTTAGGCCCGGCAGGGGATTCCTACGAGCAGTACTTC.

The chain uses TRBV7-2 and TRBJ2-7, with 8 nucleotides matching TRBD2. The germline gives CDR1 SGHTA, CDR2 FQGNSA. The ends lost 0 bases at V and 0 bases at J; junction bases unmatched: 4. CDR3 length: 16 residues. This chain's CDR3 is CASSLALTSGSYEQYF. In DNA, the CDR3 is TGTGCCAGCAGCTTAGCGCTCACTAGCGGCTCCTACGAGCAGTACTTC.

CDR3: CATSRDRNTEAFF. The CDR3, as DNA: TGTGCCACCAGCCGGGACAGGAACACTGAAGCTTTCTTT. The chain carries TRBV24-1 and TRBJ1-1, with TRBD1 identical over 7 bases. V gave up 7 bases and J gave up 1 base; unmatched junction bases: 2. Germline V gene data show CDR1 as KGHDR and CDR2 as SFDVKD. CDR3 length equals 13 residues.

The CDR3 here is CASSPRQSNQPQHF. CDR3 bases: TGTGCCAGCTCACCACGGCAGAGCAATCAGCCCCAGCATTTT. The chain links TRBV18 to TRBJ1-5; the D is unclear. Germline values: CDR1 KGHSH, CDR2 LQKENI. This CDR3 contains 14 residues. Trimming removed 1 base from V and 1 base from J, with 5 bases in between.

This clone occurred a few times. V gene TRBV18 combines with J gene TRBJ2-1, with TRBD1 matching 8 bases. The germline CDR1 and CDR2 sequences are KGHSH and LQKENI. CDR3 size: 16 residues. The trim removed 0 bases at V and 3 bases at J, leaving 4 bases unmatched. Written as DNA, the CDR3 is TGTGCCAGCTCACCACCGGACAGGGTCATCTACAATGAGCAGTTCTTC. This translates into CASSPPDRVIYNEQFF.

This clone was picked up one time. The J gene is TRBJ1-2, the V gene TRBV10-1; possibly TRBD1 for D (5 bases). V was pared by 4 bases and J by 1 base, with 7 bases between. Germline V CDR1 and CDR2: WNHNN, SYGVQD (reference sequence). CDR3 length: 13 amino acids. CDR3 in DNA: TGCGCCAGCAGTGCGGGACTTAACTATGGCTACACCTTC. Residues: CASSAGLNYGYTF.

The genes are TRBV24-1 and TRBJ2-1; TRBD1 is a possible D gene (6 bases). The germline V gene has CDR1 KGHDR and CDR2 SFDVKD. The V end lost 0 bases, the J end lost 8 bases, and 16 bases lay between the germline ends. The CDR3 is made up of 16 amino acids. CDR3 protein: CATSDLIGWDIDEQFF. In nucleotides, the CDR3 is TGTGCCACCAGTGATTTGATTGGTTGGGACATCGATGAGCAGTTCTTC.

The chain is built from TRBV19 and TRBJ1-5; D unresolved. The V and J ends lost 3 bases and 4 bases respectively, with 10 bases between them. CDR1 is LNHDA, CDR2 SQIVND, per germline (reference sequence). The CDR3 has 14 amino acids. CDR3 in DNA: TGTGCCAGTAGTATGGGAGGGTTTAATCAGCCCCAGCATTTT. Its protein product is CASSMGGFNQPQHF.

This rearrangement joins TRBV5-4 to TRBJ2-5; no clear D. V was trimmed by 0 bases and J by 2 bases, leaving 8 bases between them. Germline V gives CDR1 SGHNT, CDR2 YYREEE (reference sequence). The CDR3 loop spans 14 amino acids. The CDR3 spells CASSLAWAQETQYF. CDR3 coding DNA: TGTGCCAGCAGCTTGGCGTGGGCTCAAGAGACCCAGTACTTC. The complete variable domain, with remaining parts taken from reference TRBV5-4 and TRBJ2-5, reads ETGVTQSPTHLIKTRGQQVTLRCSSQSGHNTVSWYQQALGQGPQFIFQYYREEENGRGNFPPRFSGLQFPNYSSELNVNALELDDSALYLCASSLAWAQETQYFGPGTRLLVL.

V gene TRBV7-6 combines with J gene TRBJ1-1, with a tentative D call TRBD1 (5 bases). CDR1 is SGHVS and CDR2 is FNYEAQ in the germline V gene. Trimming cost V 5 bases and J 2 bases, with 21 bases left between them. The CDR3 is made up of 17 amino acids. CDR3 in DNA: TGTGCCAGCAGCCCCGGGGGTAGGGATGGGCTAAACACTGAAGCTTTCTTT. The encoded protein is CASSPGGRDGLNTEAFF.